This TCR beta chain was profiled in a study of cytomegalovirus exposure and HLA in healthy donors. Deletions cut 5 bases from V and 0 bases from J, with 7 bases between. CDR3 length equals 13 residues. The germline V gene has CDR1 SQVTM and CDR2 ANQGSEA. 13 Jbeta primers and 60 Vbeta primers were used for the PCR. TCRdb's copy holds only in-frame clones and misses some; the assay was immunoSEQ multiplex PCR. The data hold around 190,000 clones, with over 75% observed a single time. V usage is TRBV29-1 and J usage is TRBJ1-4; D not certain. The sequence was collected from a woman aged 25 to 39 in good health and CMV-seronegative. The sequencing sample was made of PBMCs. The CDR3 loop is CSVLGATNEKLFF. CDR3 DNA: TGCAGCGTTCTAGGCGCAACTAATGAAAAACTGTTTTTT.